This TCR beta chain was captured by sequencing in a study of regulatory T cells in long-lasting Graves disease. This clonotype was seen ten or more times. Specified time point: newly diagnosed GD, antithyroid drugs for less than 3 months. Following extraction of RNA from PBMCs, that RNA was used to make the TCR library. In this cohort, patients came from an endocrinology department located in Xi'an, China. The CDR3 spans 16 residues. The germline V gene has CDR1 DFQATT and CDR2 SNEGSKA (reference sequence). Losses at the gene ends were 3 bases for V and 3 bases for J; bases not matched to a gene: 6. Both iRepertoire HTBI primers and Arm-PCR of CDR3 regions were used to build the TCR beta libraries. Each CDR3 protein gets one entry after TCRdb re-called the multiplex PCR reads with MiXCR. The sample contains about 420,000 distinct CDR3 sequences, around 17% of which appear only once. These records were also assigned to another study, of T cells in Graves' hyperthyroidism and ophthalmopathy.

The specimen comprised peripheral blood mononuclear cells (PBMCs), sampled at new diagnosis, from a patient treated with antithyroid drugs. The rearrangement links TRBV20-1 to TRBJ2-3, with 13 bases aligning to TRBD2. The TCR originated in a woman aged 18-29 years with Graves disease. The CDR3 bases are TGCAGTGCTAGGCGGACTAGCGGGAGTAAGACAGATACGCAGTATTTT. This translates into CSARRTSGSKTDTQYF.